These 7 T cell receptor beta chains originate from one sample sequenced in a study of blood T cell repertoires in COVID-19. The assay was immunoSEQ multiplex PCR, and TCRdb's table has in-frame clones only and misses some. The repertoire holds roughly 410,000 clones, with around 92% as singletons. Source material: peripheral blood. The receptors come from a man aged 40-55 years with acute or convalescent COVID-19.

J is TRBJ2-2 and V is TRBV18; D gene ambiguous. The germline CDR1 and CDR2 sequences are KGHSH and LQKENI. The ends were cut back, 1 base at V and 7 bases at J, with 4 bases in the middle. The CDR3 has 12 amino acids. Here the CDR3 DNA reads TGTGCCAGCTCACCACGTAGCGGGGAGCTGTTTTTT. The encoded protein is CASSPRSGELFF.

The rearrangement uses TRBV9 and TRBJ1-5, with 7 nucleotides matching TRBD1. The CDR3 is 16 residues long. CDR1 is SGDLS, CDR2 YYNGEE, per germline. Trimming cost V 4 bases and J 4 bases; bases outside gene matches: 11. The CDR3 DNA follows: TGTGCCAGCAGCCCCGGGACAGCCACAACTAATCAGCCCCAGCATTTT. This gives the protein CASSPGTATTNQPQHF.

This clone occurred a few times. The chain carries TRBV2 and TRBJ1-3; D remains ambiguous. Germline CDR1 is SNHLY and CDR2 is FYNNEI. The CDR3 contains 14 residues. Trimming cost V 5 bases and J 0 bases, with 8 bases left between them. The CDR3 region is CASSPVVSGNTIYF. Here the CDR3 DNA reads TGTGCCAGCAGTCCCGTCGTCTCTGGAAACACCATATATTTT.

CDR3 sequence reads: CASSVPLATQETQYF. CDR3 nucleotides: TGTGCCAGTAGTGTCCCACTAGCGACACAAGAGACCCAGTACTTC. This chain uses TRBV19 with TRBJ2-5; the match to TRBD2 covers 7 bases. V trimming: 5 bases; J trimming: 2 bases; junction bases outside the gene matches: 8. CDR1 is LNHDA and CDR2 is SQIVND in the germline V gene (reference sequence). This CDR3 region has 15 residues.

The rearrangement links TRBV6-4 to TRBJ2-7; 9 bases match TRBD1. The CDR3 is 16 amino acids. V was pared by 8 bases and J by 6 bases, with 17 bases of the junction left unmatched. Germline lookup yields CDR1 MRHNA and CDR2 SNTAGT. The CDR3 protein is CASEIGTGLTLREQYF. As DNA, the CDR3 is TGTGCCAGCGAAATCGGGACAGGGTTAACTCTACGCGAGCAGTACTTC.

The chain links TRBV7-9 to TRBJ1-2, with D hard to call. V was trimmed by 2 bases and J by 3 bases, leaving 7 bases between them. Germline V gives CDR1 SEHNR, CDR2 FQNEAQ (reference sequence). The CDR3 length is 13 residues. The DNA for the CDR3 is TGTGCCAGCAGCTTATCTGTGTACTATGGCTACACCTTC. It is translated as CASSLSVYYGYTF.

The chain uses TRBV19 and TRBJ1-5, with 10 bases aligning to TRBD1. The junction had 9 bases not matched to a gene; V was cut back by 10 bases and J by 6 bases. The CDR3 length is 14 residues. The germline gives CDR1 LNHDA, CDR2 SQIVND (reference sequence). The CDR3 DNA reads as TGTGCCACGAACCCAGGACAGGGGGGTCAGCCCCAGCATTTT. Its protein product is CATNPGQGGQPQHF.